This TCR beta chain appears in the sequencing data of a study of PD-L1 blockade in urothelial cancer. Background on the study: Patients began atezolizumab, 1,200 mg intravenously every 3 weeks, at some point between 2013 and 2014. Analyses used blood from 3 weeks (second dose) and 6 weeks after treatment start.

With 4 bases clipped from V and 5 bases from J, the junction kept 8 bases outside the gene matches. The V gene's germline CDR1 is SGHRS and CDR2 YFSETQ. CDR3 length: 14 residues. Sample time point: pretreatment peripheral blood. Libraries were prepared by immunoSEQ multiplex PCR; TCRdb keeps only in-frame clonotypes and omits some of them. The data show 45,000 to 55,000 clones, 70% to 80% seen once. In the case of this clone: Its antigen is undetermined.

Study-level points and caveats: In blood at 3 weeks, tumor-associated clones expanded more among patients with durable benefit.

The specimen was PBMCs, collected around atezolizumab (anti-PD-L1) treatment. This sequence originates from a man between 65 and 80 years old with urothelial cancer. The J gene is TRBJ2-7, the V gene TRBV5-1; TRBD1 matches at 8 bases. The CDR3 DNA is TGCGCCAGCAGCGACGGACAGGGTAACAACGAGCAGTACTTC. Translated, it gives CASSDGQGNNEQYF.